The text below deals with one TCR beta chain. This sample is drawn from a study of blood T cell repertoires in COVID-19. Study in general: COVID-19 samples collected from the United States, Italy and Spain covered acute and convalescent phases. T cells, B-cell-depleted T cells, or PBMCs provided the cDNA or gDNA that served as material.

This CDR3 comprises 15 residues. Trimming at V came to 1 base and at J to 4 bases, leaving 4 bases not matched to a gene. Germline V gene sequence: CDR1 SGHTA, CDR2 FQGNSA. In the authors' workflow: Researchers report that nucleated cell counts were estimated from reference gene primer amplification. Assay used: immunoSEQ multiplex PCR; TCRdb lists only in-frame clones, some missing. The V and J calls and clone size come from that table; D and trimming were worked out from the DNA. The sample yields around 120,000 clones, around 86% seen once. This clonotype was obtained from a man in his forties or fifties with active or convalescent COVID-19. The rearrangement joins TRBV7-2 to TRBJ2-1; 7 positions agree with TRBD2. The material sequenced was peripheral blood. The DNA of the CDR3 is TGTGCCAGCAGCTTAGTAGCGGGTTCTTACAATGAGCAGTTCTTC. Protein: CASSLVAGSYNEQFF.